The T cell receptor beta chain described here comes from a study of beta chain features in type 1 diabetes. Study results and caveats: PCR might preferentially amplify shorter templates, equally in patients and controls.

V dropped 2 bases and J dropped 2 bases, with 9 bases sitting between them. Germline lookup yields CDR1 SGHVS and CDR2 FNYEAQ. The CDR3 spans 14 residues. Sorting of CD4+ naive, central memory, regulatory and stem cell-like memory cells was performed via CD45RO/CCR7/CD25/CD127/CD95/CD27. Every isolated RNA sample was fully reverse transcribed, so sequencing captured expressed TCRB transcripts. Reads from naive, central memory and regulatory T cell samples averaged about 3.3 million. Only in-frame clones appear in the TCRdb table, and some are missing; sequencing was by immunoSEQ multiplex PCR. This table has roughly 450,000 clones, roughly 13% appearing once. In the case of this clone: What it binds is not known.

The origin of this receptor is a man aged 30-40 years in good health. The sequencing input was naive CD4+ T cells from blood. V and J are TRBV7-6 and TRBJ2-5; D unclear. The CDR3 spells CASSLYRVQETQYF. The CDR3 DNA reads TGTGCCAGCAGCTTATATAGGGTACAAGAGACCCAGTACTTC.